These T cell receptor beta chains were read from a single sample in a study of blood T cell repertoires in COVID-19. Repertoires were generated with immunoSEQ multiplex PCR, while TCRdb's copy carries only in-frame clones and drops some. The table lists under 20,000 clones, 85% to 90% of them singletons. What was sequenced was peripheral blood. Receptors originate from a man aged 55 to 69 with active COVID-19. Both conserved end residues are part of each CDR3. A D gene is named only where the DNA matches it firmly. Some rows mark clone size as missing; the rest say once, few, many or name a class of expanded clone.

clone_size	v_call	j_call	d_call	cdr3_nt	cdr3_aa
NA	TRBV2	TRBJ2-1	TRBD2	TGTGCCAGCAGGTGGGGGAGTGTAGCGGGAGCCATAGTTGAGCAGTTCTTC	CASRWGSVAGAIVEQFF
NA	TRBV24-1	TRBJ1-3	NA	TGTGCCACCAGTGATTCGGGGTCGGGCCACTCTGGAAACACCATATATTTT	CATSDSGSGHSGNTIYF
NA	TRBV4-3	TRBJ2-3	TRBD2	TGCGCCAGCAGCCAATACGGGGGGGCGCCAGATACGCAGTATTTT	CASSQYGGAPDTQYF
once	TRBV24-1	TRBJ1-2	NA	TGTGCCACCAGCGACCGGGGTAACTATGGCTACACCTTC	CATSDRGNYGYTF
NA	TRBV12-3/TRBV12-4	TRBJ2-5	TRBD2	TGTGCCACCTCTCAGGGCAGCGGGGCCCAGTACTTC	CATSQGSGAQYF
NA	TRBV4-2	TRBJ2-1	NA	TGTGCCAGCAGCCAAGATCTAACCGAGTTCTTC	CASSQDLTEFF
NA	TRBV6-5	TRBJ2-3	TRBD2	TGTGCCAGCAGTTACGGGACTAGCGGCACAGATACGCAGTATTTT	CASSYGTSGTDTQYF
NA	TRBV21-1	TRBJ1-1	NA	TGTGCCAGCAGCAAAGGGGGGGGGTGCAACACTGAAGCTTTCTTT	CASSKGGGCNTEAFF
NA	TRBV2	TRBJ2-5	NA	TGTGCCAGCAGTGAAGTTCGTATCCAAGAGACCCAGTACTTC	CASSEVRIQETQYF
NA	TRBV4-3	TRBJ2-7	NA	TGCGCCAGCGGAGCCGGGGGTGATAGGGCTTACGAGCAGTACTTC	CASGAGGDRAYEQYF
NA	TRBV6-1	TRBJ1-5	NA	TGTGCCAGCAGTGAACGCGTAAGGACTTACAATCAGCCCCAGCATTTT	CASSERVRTYNQPQHF